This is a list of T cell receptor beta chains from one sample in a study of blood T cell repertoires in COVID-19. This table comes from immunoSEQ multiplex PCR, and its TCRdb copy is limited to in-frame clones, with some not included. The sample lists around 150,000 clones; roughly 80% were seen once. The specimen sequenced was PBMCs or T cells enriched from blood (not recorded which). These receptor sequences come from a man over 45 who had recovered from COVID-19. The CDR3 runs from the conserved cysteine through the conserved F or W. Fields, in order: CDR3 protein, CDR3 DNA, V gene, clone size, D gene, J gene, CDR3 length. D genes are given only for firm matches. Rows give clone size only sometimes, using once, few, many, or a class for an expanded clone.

CDR3: CASSMRTNTGNTIYF
DNA: TGTGCCAGTAGTATGAGGACAAATACTGGAAACACCATATATTTT
V: TRBV19
size: -
D: -
J: TRBJ1-3
length: 15

CDR3: CAWCKTRGEQYF
DNA: TGTGCCTGGTGTAAAACCCGGGGCGAGCAGTACTTC
V: TRBV30
size: -
D: -
J: TRBJ2-7
length: 12

CDR3: CSATGVSQHTQYF
DNA: TGCAGCGCCACAGGGGTTTCTCAGCATACGCAGTATTTT
V: TRBV29-1
size: once
D: TRBD1
J: TRBJ2-3
length: 13

CDR3: CASSRGGRGPRGGYTF
DNA: TGTGCCAGCAGCCGGGGAGGTAGGGGCCCCCGGGGCGGCTACACCTTC
V: TRBV7-6
size: -
D: -
J: TRBJ1-2
length: 16

CDR3: CASSPKDRGAKNIQYF
DNA: TGTGCCAGCAGTCCAAAGGACAGGGGTGCCAAAAACATTCAGTACTTC
V: TRBV27
size: -
D: TRBD1
J: TRBJ2-4
length: 16

CDR3: CASSLLASGGNNEQFF
DNA: TGTGCCAGCAGTTTATTAGCTAGCGGGGGGAACAATGAGCAGTTCTTC
V: TRBV27
size: -
D: TRBD2
J: TRBJ2-1
length: 16

CDR3: CASSPVGRGEQYF
DNA: TGTGCCAGCAGCCCGGTGGGGCGGGGGGAGCAGTACTTC
V: TRBV6-6
size: few
D: TRBD2
J: TRBJ2-7
length: 13

CDR3: CASSYPGRETQYF
DNA: TGTGCCAGCAGTTACCCCGGGAGGGAGACCCAGTACTTC
V: TRBV6-5
size: -
D: TRBD2
J: TRBJ2-5
length: 13

CDR3: CASSEARGGEQFF
DNA: TGTGCCAGCAGTGAAGCGCGGGGCGGTGAGCAGTTCTTC
V: TRBV2
size: -
D: -
J: TRBJ2-1
length: 13

CDR3: CASSGGQVNQPQHF
DNA: TGTGCCAGCAGTGGGGGACAGGTCAATCAGCCCCAGCATTTT
V: TRBV2
size: -
D: TRBD1
J: TRBJ1-5
length: 14

CDR3: CASSWGRDSGANVLTF
DNA: TGTGCCAGCAGCTGGGGGAGGGATTCTGGGGCCAACGTCCTGACTTTC
V: TRBV7-2
size: -
D: TRBD2
J: TRBJ2-6
length: 16

CDR3: CASSLMDRAKETQYF
DNA: TGTGCCAGCAGTCTGATGGACAGGGCCAAAGAGACCCAGTACTTC
V: TRBV6-5
size: -
D: TRBD1
J: TRBJ2-5
length: 15

CDR3: CASSQGGTFTDTQYF
DNA: TGTGCCAGCAGCCAAGGTGGGACTTTCACAGATACGCAGTATTTT
V: TRBV4-2
size: once
D: -
J: TRBJ2-3
length: 15

CDR3: CATTTGANTGELFF
DNA: TGTGCCACAACAACAGGGGCGAACACCGGGGAGCTGTTTTTT
V: TRBV10-3
size: -
D: TRBD1
J: TRBJ2-2
length: 14

CDR3: CASSLLMTGDVETQYF
DNA: TGCGCCAGCAGCTTACTTATGACGGGGGACGTGGAGACCCAGTACTTC
V: TRBV5-1
size: -
D: -
J: TRBJ2-5
length: 16

CDR3: CASSLELQQETQYF
DNA: TGTGCCAGCAGCTTAGAGTTACAGCAAGAGACCCAGTACTTC
V: TRBV7-6
size: -
D: -
J: TRBJ2-5
length: 14

CDR3: CASSVTGGNQPQHF
DNA: TGTGCCAGCAGCGTAACAGGAGGCAATCAGCCCCAGCATTTT
V: TRBV9
size: -
D: -
J: TRBJ1-5
length: 14

CDR3: CASSSPRGGVGDTQYF
DNA: TGTGCCAGCAGTTCCCCGCGGGGGGGAGTAGGAGATACGCAGTATTTT
V: TRBV6-2/TRBV6-3
size: -
D: TRBD2
J: TRBJ2-3
length: 16

CDR3: CASSPYRGPGYEQYF
DNA: TGTGCCAGCTCACCGTACAGGGGTCCAGGTTACGAGCAGTACTTC
V: TRBV18
size: few
D: TRBD1
J: TRBJ2-7
length: 15

CDR3: CAITSGYGYTF
DNA: TGTGCCATCACCTCAGGGTACGGCTACACCTTC
V: TRBV10-3
size: -
D: -
J: TRBJ1-2
length: 11

CDR3: CASNRGPNQPQHF
DNA: TGTGCCAGCAATAGAGGCCCTAATCAGCCCCAGCATTTT
V: TRBV2
size: -
D: -
J: TRBJ1-5
length: 13

CDR3: CSVVRGQETQYF
DNA: TGCAGCGTTGTTAGGGGTCAAGAGACCCAGTACTTC
V: TRBV29-1
size: -
D: -
J: TRBJ2-5
length: 12

CDR3: CAISESGGSYNEQFF
DNA: TGTGCCATCAGTGAGTCAGGGGGCTCCTACAATGAGCAGTTCTTC
V: TRBV10-3
size: -
D: -
J: TRBJ2-1
length: 15

CDR3: CASRLDRGSGELFF
DNA: TGTGCCAGCAGATTAGACAGGGGTAGCGGGGAGCTGTTTTTT
V: TRBV6-5
size: -
D: TRBD1
J: TRBJ2-2
length: 14

CDR3: CAIRQASTDTQYF
DNA: TGTGCCATACGACAGGCTAGCACAGATACGCAGTATTTT
V: TRBV6-6
size: -
D: -
J: TRBJ2-3
length: 13

CDR3: CASSGTGGSPLHF
DNA: TGTGCCAGCTCAGGGACAGGCGGGTCACCCCTCCACTTT
V: TRBV18
size: -
D: TRBD1
J: TRBJ1-6
length: 13

CDR3: CSAQGYNEQFF
DNA: TGCAGCGCCCAGGGGTACAATGAGCAGTTCTTC
V: TRBV29-1
size: -
D: -
J: TRBJ2-1
length: 11

CDR3: CASSQTLGNTIYF
DNA: TGTGCCAGCAGCCAGACACTTGGAAACACCATATATTTT
V: TRBV11-3
size: -
D: -
J: TRBJ1-3
length: 13

CDR3: CASSPGFYEQYF
DNA: TGTGCCAGCAGCCCAGGGTTTTACGAGCAGTACTTC
V: TRBV11-3
size: -
D: -
J: TRBJ2-7
length: 12

CDR3: CASSPTSGGGETQYF
DNA: TGTGCCAGCAGCCCGACTAGCGGGGGTGGAGAGACCCAGTACTTC
V: TRBV6-5
size: few
D: TRBD2
J: TRBJ2-5
length: 15

CDR3: CASRIGAQYTQYF
DNA: TGTGCCAGCAGGATAGGAGCCCAATATACGCAGTATTTT
V: TRBV12-3/TRBV12-4
size: -
D: -
J: TRBJ2-3
length: 13

CDR3: CASSALSGQTGTEAFF
DNA: TGTGCCAGTAGTGCTCTGTCGGGACAGACGGGCACTGAAGCTTTCTTT
V: TRBV19
size: once
D: TRBD1
J: TRBJ1-1
length: 16

CDR3: CASKDSFSTDTQYF
DNA: TGTGCCAGTAAGGACAGTTTTAGCACAGATACGCAGTATTTT
V: TRBV19
size: -
D: -
J: TRBJ2-3
length: 14

CDR3: CASSYRSGGGGETQYF
DNA: TGTGCCAGCAGTTACCGGTCCGGCGGGGGGGGAGAGACCCAGTACTTC
V: TRBV6-5
size: -
D: TRBD2
J: TRBJ2-5
length: 16

CDR3: CASSLAGTSRGDNEQFF
DNA: TGTGCCAGCAGCTTAGCCGGGACTAGCCGGGGGGACAATGAGCAGTTCTTC
V: TRBV11-3
size: -
D: TRBD2
J: TRBJ2-1
length: 17

CDR3: CASRKTGANNQPQHF
DNA: TGTGCCAGCCGGAAAACAGGGGCCAACAATCAGCCCCAGCATTTT
V: TRBV2
size: -
D: TRBD1
J: TRBJ1-5
length: 15

CDR3: CASSRARGLMRNSPLHF
DNA: TGTGCCAGCAGCCGAGCCCGGGGGTTGATGAGGAATTCACCCCTCCACTTT
V: TRBV13
size: -
D: -
J: TRBJ1-6
length: 17

CDR3: CASSMAGTAVNSPLHF
DNA: TGTGCCAGTAGTATGGCCGGGACAGCAGTAAATTCACCCCTCCACTTT
V: TRBV19
size: -
D: TRBD1
J: TRBJ1-6
length: 16

CDR3: CASAQGISGKRRGQYF
DNA: TGTGCCAGTGCACAGGGGATTTCGGGAAAACGAAGGGGGCAGTACTTC
V: TRBV19
size: -
D: TRBD1
J: TRBJ2-7
length: 16